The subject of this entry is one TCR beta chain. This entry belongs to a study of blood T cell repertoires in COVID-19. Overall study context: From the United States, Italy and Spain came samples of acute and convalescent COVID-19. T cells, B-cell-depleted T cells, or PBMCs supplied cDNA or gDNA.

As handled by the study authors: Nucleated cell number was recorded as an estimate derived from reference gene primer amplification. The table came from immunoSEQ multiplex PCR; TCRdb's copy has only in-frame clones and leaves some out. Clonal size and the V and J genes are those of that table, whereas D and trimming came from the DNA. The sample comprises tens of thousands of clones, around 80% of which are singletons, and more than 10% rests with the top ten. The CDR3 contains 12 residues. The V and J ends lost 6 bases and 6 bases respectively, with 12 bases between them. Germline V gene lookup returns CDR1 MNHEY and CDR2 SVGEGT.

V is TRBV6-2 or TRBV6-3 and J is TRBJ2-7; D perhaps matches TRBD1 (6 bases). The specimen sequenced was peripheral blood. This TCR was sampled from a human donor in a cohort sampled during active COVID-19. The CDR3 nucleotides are TGTGCCAGCAGCGACAGGCTCCTCGAGCAGTACTTC. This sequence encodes CASSDRLLEQYF.